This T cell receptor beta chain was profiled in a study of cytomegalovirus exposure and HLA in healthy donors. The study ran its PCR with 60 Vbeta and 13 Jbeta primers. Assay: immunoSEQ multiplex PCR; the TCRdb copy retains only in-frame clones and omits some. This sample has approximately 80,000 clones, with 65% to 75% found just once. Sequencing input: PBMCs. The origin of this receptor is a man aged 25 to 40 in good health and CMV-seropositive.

This CDR3 reads CASRVSSSGEYEQYF. The CDR3 DNA is TGCGCCAGCAGAGTTTCCTCGTCCGGGGAGTACGAGCAGTACTTC. The V gene is TRBV5-1, the J gene TRBJ2-7, with a tentative D call TRBD2 (5 bases). Germline V gene data show CDR1 as SGHRS and CDR2 as YFSETQ. This CDR3 has 15 residues. V lost 5 bases and J 4 bases, leaving 19 bases between the germline ends. Combining the CDR3 with reference TRBV5-1 and TRBJ2-7 gives the whole variable domain KAGVTQTPRYLIKTRGQQVTLSCSPISGHRSVSWYQQTPGQGLQFLFEYFSETQRNKGNFPGRFSGRQFSNSRSEMNVSTLELGDSALYLCASRVSSSGEYEQYFGPGTRLTVT.